This T cell receptor (beta chain) originates from a study of T-cell memory formation after mild COVID-19. Study outcomes and limitations: CD4+ contracting clones lay mainly in CM and EM, CD8+ ones in EMRA. A balance of CD4 and CD8 characterized clones contracting day 15 to 85, whereas later expanders leaned CD4+.

V lost 2 bases, J lost 2 bases, and 14 bases stayed unmatched. The CDR3 loop spans 18 amino acids. The germline V gene has CDR1 MNHEY and CDR2 SVGAGI. TCRdb passed the 5' RACE reads through MiXCR, listing each CDR3 protein once. The sample gives 6,100 or so distinct CDR3 sequences, around 20% of which show up once; roughly 50% is in the top ten. By sample fraction, this clonotype is medium-sized. Its antigen is still unknown. The V gene is TRBV6-5, the J gene TRBJ2-7; 8 bases fit TRBD2. The specimen was PBMCs or a T cell subset sorted from them (not recorded which). This TCR came from an adult woman who had mild COVID-19 (a few samples of this study predate the infection). Cell type and time point are not known. In DNA, the CDR3 is TGTGCCAGCAGTTACAGGGCGCCTACTACTAGCGGACCCTACGAGCAGTACTTC. Encoded protein: CASSYRAPTTSGPYEQYF.